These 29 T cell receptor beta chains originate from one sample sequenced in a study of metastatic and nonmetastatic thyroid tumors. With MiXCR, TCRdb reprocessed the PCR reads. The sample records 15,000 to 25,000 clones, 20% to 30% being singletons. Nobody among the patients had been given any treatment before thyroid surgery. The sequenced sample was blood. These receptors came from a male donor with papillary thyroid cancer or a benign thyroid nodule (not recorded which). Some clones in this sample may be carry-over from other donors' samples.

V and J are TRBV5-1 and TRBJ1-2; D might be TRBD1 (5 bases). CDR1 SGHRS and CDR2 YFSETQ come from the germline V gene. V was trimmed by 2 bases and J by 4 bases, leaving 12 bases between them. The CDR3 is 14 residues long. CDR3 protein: CASSFGDAGYGYTF. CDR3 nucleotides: TGCGCCAGCAGCTTCGGGGACGCTGGCTATGGCTACACCTTC.

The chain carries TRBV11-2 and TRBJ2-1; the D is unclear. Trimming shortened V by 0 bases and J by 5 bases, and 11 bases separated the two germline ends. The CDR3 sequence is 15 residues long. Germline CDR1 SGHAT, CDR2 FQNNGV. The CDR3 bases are TGTGCCAGCAGCTTAGATACGAACTACCACAATGAGCAGTTCTTC. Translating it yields CASSLDTNYHNEQFF.

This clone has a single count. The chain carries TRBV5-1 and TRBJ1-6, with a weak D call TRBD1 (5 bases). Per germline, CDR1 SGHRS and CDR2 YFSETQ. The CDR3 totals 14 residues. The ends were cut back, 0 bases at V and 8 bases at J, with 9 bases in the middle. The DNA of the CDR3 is TGCGCCAGCAGCTTGGCCGGGGGAGATTCACCCCTCCACTTT. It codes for CASSLAGGDSPLHF.

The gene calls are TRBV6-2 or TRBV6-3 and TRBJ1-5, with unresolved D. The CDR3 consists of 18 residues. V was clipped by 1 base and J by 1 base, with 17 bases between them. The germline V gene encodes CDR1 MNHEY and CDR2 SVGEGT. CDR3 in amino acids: CASSYCERRNLSNQPQHF. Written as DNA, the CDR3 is TGTGCCAGCAGTTACTGTGAACGACGGAACTTGAGCAATCAGCCCCAGCATTTT.

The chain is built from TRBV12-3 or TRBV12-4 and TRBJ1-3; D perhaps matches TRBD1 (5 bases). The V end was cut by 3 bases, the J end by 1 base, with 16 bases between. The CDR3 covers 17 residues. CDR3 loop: CASSLELQDRSGNTIYF. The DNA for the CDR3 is TGTGCCAGCAGTTTGGAACTACAGGACCGTTCTGGAAACACCATATATTTT.

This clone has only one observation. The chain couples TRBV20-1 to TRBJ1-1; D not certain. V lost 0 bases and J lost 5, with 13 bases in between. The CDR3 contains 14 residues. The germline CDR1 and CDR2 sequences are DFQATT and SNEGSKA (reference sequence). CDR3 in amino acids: CSARDRKGSTEAFF. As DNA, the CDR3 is TGCAGTGCTAGAGATCGGAAGGGTTCAACTGAAGCTTTCTTT.

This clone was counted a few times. The chain's CDR3 is CASSYSGGLCNSPLHF. CDR3 bases: TGTGCCAGCAGTTACTCAGGGGGGCTTTGTAATTCACCCCTCCACTTT. The chain uses TRBV6-6 and TRBJ1-6, with TRBD1 as a possible D gene (6 bases). CDR1 and CDR2 (germline): MNHNY, SVGAGI (reference sequence). The ends were cut back, 0 bases at V and 6 bases at J, with 12 bases in the middle. CDR3 length equals 16 residues.

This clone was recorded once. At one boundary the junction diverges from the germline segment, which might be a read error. The CDR3 here is CPSSYTGGEQYF. As DNA, the CDR3 is TGTCCCAGCAGTTACACAGGGGGCGAGCAGTACTTC. The chain recombines TRBV6-2 or TRBV6-3 with TRBJ2-7; 8 bases map to TRBD1. CDR3 length: 12 residues. Looked up from germline, CDR1 is MNHEY and CDR2 is SVGEGT.

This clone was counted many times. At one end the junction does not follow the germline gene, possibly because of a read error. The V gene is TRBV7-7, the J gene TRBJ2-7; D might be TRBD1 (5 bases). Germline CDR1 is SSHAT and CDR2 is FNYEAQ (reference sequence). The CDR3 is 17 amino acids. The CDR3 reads CASRQPRQPGQIFEQYF. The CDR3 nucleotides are TGTGCTAGCAGGCAGCCGAGACAGCCAGGGCAAATTTTCGAGCAGTACTTC. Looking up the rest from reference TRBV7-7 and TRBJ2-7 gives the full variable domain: GAGVSQSPRYKVTKRGQDVTLRCDPISSHATLYWYQQALGQGPEFLTYFNYEAQPDKSGLPSDRFSAERPEGSISTLTIQRTEQRDSAMYRCASRQPRQPGQIFEQYFGPGTRLTVT.

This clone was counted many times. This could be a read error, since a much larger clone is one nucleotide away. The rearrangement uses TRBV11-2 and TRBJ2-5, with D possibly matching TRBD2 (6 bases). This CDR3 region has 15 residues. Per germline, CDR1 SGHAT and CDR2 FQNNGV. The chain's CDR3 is CASGFRQGGKETQYF. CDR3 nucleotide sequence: TGTGCCAGCGGCTTTAGGCAGGGAGGCAAAGAGACCCAGTACTTC.

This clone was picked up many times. CDR3 in amino acids: CASSRSGGDYEQYF. Written as DNA, the CDR3 is TGTGCCAGCAGCCGATCGGGAGGGGACTACGAGCAGTACTTC. The chain couples TRBV3-1 to TRBJ2-7; 8 positions match TRBD2. J gave up 3 bases and V 4 bases, and 5 bases lay outside the gene matches. This CDR3 has 14 amino acids. Germline V lookup: CDR1 LGHDT, CDR2 YNNKEL (reference sequence).

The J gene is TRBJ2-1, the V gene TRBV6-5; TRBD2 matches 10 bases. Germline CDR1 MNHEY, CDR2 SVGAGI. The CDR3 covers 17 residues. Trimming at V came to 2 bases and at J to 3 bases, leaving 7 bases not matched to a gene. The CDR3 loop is CASSYTWTSGYYNEQFF. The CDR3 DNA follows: TGTGCCAGCAGTTACACGTGGACTAGCGGATACTACAATGAGCAGTTCTTC.

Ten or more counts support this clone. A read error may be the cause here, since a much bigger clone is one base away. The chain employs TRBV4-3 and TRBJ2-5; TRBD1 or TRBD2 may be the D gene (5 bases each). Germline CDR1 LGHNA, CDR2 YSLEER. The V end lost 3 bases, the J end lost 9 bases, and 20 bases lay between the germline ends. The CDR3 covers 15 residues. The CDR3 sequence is CASSQDPVTKGAQYF. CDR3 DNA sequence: TGCGCCAGCAGCCAGGATCCGGTGACTAAAGGGGCCCAGTACTTC.

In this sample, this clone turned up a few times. The DNA of the CDR3 is TGTGCCAGTAGTATCGGGGCAGGGTACTACGAGCAGTACTTC. This sequence encodes CASSIGAGYYEQYF. The chain is built from TRBV19 and TRBJ2-7, with D perhaps matching TRBD1 or TRBD2 (5 bases each). CDR3 size: 14 residues. Germline V gives CDR1 LNHDA, CDR2 SQIVND (reference sequence). V lost 3 bases and J lost 3, with 12 bases in between.

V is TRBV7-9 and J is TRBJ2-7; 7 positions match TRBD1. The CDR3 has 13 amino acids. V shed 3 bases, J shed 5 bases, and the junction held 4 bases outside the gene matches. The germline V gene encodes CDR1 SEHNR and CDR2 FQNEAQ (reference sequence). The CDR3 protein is CASSFGQADEQYF. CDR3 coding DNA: TGTGCCAGCAGCTTTGGACAGGCCGACGAGCAGTACTTC.

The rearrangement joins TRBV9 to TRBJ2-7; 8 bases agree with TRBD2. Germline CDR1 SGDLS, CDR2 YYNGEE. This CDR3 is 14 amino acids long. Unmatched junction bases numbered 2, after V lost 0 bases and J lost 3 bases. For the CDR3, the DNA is TGTGCCAGCAGCGTAGCGGGAGGGTTCTACGAGCAGTACTTC. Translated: CASSVAGGFYEQYF.

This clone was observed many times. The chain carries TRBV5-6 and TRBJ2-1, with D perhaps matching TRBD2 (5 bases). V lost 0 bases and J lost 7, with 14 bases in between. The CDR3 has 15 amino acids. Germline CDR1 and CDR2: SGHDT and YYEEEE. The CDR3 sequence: CASSLGSRTGNEQFF. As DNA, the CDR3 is TGTGCCAGCAGCTTGGGGTCCCGAACGGGGAATGAGCAGTTCTTC.

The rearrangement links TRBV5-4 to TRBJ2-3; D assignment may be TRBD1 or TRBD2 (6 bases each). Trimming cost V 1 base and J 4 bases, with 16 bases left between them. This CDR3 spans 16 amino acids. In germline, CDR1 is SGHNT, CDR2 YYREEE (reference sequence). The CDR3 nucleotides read TGTGCCAGCAGCTTGAGAGATCGGGGGCCCGCAGATACGCAGTATTTT. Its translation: CASSLRDRGPADTQYF. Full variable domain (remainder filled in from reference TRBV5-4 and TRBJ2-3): ETGVTQSPTHLIKTRGQQVTLRCSSQSGHNTVSWYQQALGQGPQFIFQYYREEENGRGNFPPRFSGLQFPNYSSELNVNALELDDSALYLCASSLRDRGPADTQYFGPGTRLTVL.

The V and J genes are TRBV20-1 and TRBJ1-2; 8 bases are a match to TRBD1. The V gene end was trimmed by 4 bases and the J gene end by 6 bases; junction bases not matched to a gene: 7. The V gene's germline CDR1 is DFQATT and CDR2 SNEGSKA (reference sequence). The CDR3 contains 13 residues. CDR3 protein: CSAISGGDDGYTF. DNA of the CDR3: TGCAGTGCTATCTCAGGGGGCGATGATGGCTACACCTTC.

The CDR3 sequence is CASSQEGYEQYF. CDR3 DNA sequence: TGTGCCAGCAGCCAGGAGGGGTACGAGCAGTACTTC. The gene calls are TRBV6-1 and TRBJ2-7; D is perhaps TRBD2 (6 bases). The CDR3 covers 12 residues. The V and J ends lost 6 bases and 4 bases respectively, with 10 bases between them. Germline V gene sequence: CDR1 MNHNS, CDR2 SASEGT.

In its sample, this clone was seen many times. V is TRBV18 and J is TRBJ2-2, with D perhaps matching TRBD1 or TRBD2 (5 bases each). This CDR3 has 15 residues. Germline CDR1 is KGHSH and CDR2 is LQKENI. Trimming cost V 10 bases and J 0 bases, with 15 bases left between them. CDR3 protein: CATKRGATNTGELFF. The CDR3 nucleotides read TGTGCCACTAAAAGAGGGGCAACGAACACCGGGGAGCTGTTTTTT.

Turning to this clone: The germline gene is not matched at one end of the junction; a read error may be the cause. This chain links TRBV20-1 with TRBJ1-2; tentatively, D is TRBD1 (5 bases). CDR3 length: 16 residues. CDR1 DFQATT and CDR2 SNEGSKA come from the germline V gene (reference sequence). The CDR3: CSSRVRGRIADYCYTF. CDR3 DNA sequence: TGCAGTTCTAGAGTTCGGGGGAGGATCGCTGACTATTGCTACACCTTC.

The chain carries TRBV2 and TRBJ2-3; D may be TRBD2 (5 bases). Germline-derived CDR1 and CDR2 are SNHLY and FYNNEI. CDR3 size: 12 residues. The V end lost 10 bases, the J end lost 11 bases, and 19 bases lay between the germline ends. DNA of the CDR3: TGTGCCATCAGCCTCGGGGTATCGGGGCAGTATTTT. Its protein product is CAISLGVSGQYF.

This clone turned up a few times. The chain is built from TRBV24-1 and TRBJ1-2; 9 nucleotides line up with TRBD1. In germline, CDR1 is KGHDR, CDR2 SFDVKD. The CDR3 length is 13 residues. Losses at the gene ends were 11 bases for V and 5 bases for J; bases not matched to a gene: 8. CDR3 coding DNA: TGTGCCAAGGGGACAGGGAGAGGGTATGGCTACACCTTC. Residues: CAKGTGRGYGYTF.

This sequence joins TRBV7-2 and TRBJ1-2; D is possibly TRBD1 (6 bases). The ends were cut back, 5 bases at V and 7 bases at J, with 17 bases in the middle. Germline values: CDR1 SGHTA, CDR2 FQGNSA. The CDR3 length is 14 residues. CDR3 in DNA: TGTGCCAGCAGCCGCAGCGGCGGGGGGCCTGGCTACACCTTC. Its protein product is CASSRSGGGPGYTF.

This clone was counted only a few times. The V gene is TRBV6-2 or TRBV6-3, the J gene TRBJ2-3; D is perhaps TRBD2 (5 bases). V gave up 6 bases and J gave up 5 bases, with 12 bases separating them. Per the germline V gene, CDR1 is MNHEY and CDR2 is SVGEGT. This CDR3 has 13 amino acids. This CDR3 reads CASSLRSGDTQYF. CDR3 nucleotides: TGTGCCAGCAGCCTTAGGAGCGGAGATACGCAGTATTTT.

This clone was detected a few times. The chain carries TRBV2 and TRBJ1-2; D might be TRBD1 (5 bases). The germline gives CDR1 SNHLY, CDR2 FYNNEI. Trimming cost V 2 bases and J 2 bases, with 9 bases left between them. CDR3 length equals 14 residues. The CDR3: CASSEKPGNYGYTF. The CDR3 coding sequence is TGTGCCAGCAGTGAAAAGCCAGGGAACTATGGCTACACCTTC.

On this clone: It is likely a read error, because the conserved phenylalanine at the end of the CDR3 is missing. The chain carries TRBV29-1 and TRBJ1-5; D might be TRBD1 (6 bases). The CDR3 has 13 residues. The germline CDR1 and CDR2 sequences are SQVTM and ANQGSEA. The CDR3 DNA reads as TGCAGCGTAGGACAGAACCGCAATCTGCCCCAGCATGTT. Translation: CSVGQNRNLPQHV.

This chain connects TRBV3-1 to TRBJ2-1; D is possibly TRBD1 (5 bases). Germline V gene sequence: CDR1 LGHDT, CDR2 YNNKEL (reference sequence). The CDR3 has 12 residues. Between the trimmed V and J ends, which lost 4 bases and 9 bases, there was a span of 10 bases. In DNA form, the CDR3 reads TGTGCCAGCAGCCGTACAGGCGGTGAGCAGTTCTTC. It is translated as CASSRTGGEQFF.